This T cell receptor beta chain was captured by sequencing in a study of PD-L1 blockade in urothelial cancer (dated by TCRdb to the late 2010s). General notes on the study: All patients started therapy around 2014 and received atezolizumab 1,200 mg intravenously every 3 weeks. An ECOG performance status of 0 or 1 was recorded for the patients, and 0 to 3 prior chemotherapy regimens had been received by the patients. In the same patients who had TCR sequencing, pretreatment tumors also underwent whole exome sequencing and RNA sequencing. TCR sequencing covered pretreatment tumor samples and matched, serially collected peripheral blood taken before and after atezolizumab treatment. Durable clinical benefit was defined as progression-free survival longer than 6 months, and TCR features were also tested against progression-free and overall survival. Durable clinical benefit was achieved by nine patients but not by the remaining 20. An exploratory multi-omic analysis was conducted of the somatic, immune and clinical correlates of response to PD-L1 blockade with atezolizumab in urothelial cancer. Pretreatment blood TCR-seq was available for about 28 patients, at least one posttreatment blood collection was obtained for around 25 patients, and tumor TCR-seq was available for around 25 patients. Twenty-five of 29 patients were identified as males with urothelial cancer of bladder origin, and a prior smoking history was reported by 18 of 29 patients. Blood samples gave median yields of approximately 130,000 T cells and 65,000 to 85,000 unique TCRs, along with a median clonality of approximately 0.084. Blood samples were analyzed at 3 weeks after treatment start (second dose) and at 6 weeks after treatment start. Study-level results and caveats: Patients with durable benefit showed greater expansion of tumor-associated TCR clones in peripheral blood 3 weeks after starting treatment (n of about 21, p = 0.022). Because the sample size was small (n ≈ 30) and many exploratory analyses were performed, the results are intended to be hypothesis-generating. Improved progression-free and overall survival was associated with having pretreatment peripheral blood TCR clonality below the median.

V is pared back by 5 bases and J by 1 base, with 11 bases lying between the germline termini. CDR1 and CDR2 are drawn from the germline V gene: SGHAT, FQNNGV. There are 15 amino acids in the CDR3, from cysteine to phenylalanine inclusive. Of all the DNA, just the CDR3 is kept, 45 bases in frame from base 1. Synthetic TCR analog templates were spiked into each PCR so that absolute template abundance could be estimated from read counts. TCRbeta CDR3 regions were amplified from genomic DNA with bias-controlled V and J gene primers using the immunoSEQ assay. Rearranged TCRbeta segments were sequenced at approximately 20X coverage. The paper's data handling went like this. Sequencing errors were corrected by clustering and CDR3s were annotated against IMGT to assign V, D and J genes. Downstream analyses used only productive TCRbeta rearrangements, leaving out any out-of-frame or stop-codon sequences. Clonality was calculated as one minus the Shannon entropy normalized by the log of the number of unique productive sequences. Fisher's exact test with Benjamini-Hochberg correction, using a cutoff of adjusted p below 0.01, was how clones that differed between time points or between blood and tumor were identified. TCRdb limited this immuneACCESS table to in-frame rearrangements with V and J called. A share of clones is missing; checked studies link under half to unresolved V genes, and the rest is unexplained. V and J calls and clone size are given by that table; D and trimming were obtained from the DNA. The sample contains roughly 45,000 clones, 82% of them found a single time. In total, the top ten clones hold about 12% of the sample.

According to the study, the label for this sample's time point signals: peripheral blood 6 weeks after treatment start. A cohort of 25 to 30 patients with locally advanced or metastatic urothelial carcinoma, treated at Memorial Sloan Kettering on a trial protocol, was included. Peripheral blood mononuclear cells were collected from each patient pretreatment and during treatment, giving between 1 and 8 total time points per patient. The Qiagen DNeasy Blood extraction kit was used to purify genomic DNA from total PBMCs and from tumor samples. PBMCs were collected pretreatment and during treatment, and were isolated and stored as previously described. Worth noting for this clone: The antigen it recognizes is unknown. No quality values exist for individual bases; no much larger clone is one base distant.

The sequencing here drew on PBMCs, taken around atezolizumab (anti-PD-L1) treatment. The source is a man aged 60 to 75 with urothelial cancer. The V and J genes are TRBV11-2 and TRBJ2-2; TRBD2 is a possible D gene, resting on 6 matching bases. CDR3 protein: CASSPGTLNTGELFF. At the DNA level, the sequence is TGTGCCAGCAGCCCCGGGACTTTGAACACCGGGGAGCTGTTTTTT.